The rows below give T cell receptor beta chains drawn from one sample of a study of T cells in Graves' hyperthyroidism and ophthalmopathy. MiXCR, applied by TCRdb to the multiplex PCR reads, yields one record per CDR3 protein. Here the sample spans hundreds of thousands of distinct CDR3 sequences, approximately 14% being singletons. Material: blood. These receptors originate from a woman aged 45-65 years with Graves' ophthalmopathy. Both conserved end residues are part of each CDR3. Each record gives: D gene, J gene, V gene, clone size, CDR3 protein, CDR3 DNA. The D gene is left open where the match is weak. A row's size may be missing; if present it is once, few, many or a size class.

TRBD1 | TRBJ1-2 | TRBV5-1 | once | CASRPDRGGYTF | TGCGCCAGCAGACCCGACAGGGGCGGCTACACCTTC
TRBD2 | TRBJ2-3 | TRBV20-1 | many | CSASFSLRLATDTQYF | TGCAGTGCTAGTTTTAGTCTCAGACTAGCTACAGATACGCAGTATTTT
TRBD2 | TRBJ2-5 | TRBV6-1 | many | CASSTGGETQYF | TGTGCCAGCAGTACGGGAGGAGAGACCCAGTACTTC
TRBD2 | TRBJ2-1 | TRBV19 | . | CASSILAGGPVEQFF | TGTGCCAGTAGTATCTTAGCGGGAGGGCCGGTTGAGCAGTTCTTC
TRBD1 | TRBJ2-3 | TRBV5-6 | many | CASSPGTGADTQYF | TGTGCCAGCAGCCCCGGGACAGGGGCAGATACGCAGTATTTT
. | TRBJ2-1 | TRBV20-1 | . | CSARVTSSSYNEQFF | TGCAGTGCTAGAGTAACTAGCAGCTCCTACAATGAGCAGTTCTTC
TRBD1 | TRBJ1-1 | TRBV5-1 | few | CASKSTGLNTEAFF | TGCGCCAGCAAGTCGACAGGGTTGAACACTGAAGCTTTCTTT
. | TRBJ2-3 | TRBV28 | many | CASTARADTQYF | TGTGCCAGCACGGCTAGGGCAGATACGCAGTATTTT
. | TRBJ2-3 | TRBV19 | . | CATKVDGTDTQYF | TGTGCCACCAAGGTGGATGGCACAGATACGCAGTATTTT
TRBD2 | TRBJ2-1 | TRBV27 | once | CVSSAPGLAGQNEQFF | TGTGTCAGCAGTGCCCCGGGACTAGCGGGGCAAAATGAGCAGTTCTTC
. | TRBJ1-1 | TRBV20-1 | . | CSFTGVNTEALF | TGCAGCTTTACTGGGGTGAACACGGAAGCTCTCTTT
TRBD1 | TRBJ2-2 | TRBV5-1 | . | CAISARQGGDTGELFF | TGCGCCATCAGCGCTCGACAGGGTGGGGACACCGGGGAGCTGTTTTTT
TRBD2 | TRBJ2-1 | TRBV28 | many | CASSYMGTSGKNEQFF | TGTGCCAGCAGTTACATGGGGACTAGCGGGAAGAATGAGCAGTTCTTC
TRBD1 | TRBJ1-5 | TRBV20-1 | few | CSARSTGGGQPQHF | TGCAGTGCTAGATCGACAGGGGGAGGGCAGCCCCAGCATTTT
. | TRBJ1-2 | TRBV6-1 | many | CASSEPYLDGYTF | TGTGCCAGCAGTGAACCATACTTAGATGGCTACACCTTC
TRBD2 | TRBJ2-7 | TRBV12-3/TRBV12-4 | many | CASSLVLGLAGEDEQYF | TGTGCCAGCAGTTTAGTACTGGGACTAGCGGGAGAAGACGAGCAGTACTTC
. | TRBJ2-4 | TRBV6-2/TRBV6-3 | . | CASSYSPGWAKNIQYF | TGTGCCAGCAGTTACTCTCCAGGGTGGGCCAAAAACATTCAGTACTTC
. | TRBJ1-1 | TRBV6-2/TRBV6-3 | few | CASSYYGLRGAGSTEAFF | TGTGCCAGCAGTTACTACGGACTCCGGGGAGCCGGGAGCACTGAAGCTTTCTTT
TRBD2 | TRBJ2-7 | TRBV9 | few | CASPYAGRDGRYEQYF | TGTGCCAGCCCCTACGCAGGGAGGGACGGTAGATACGAGCAGTACTTC
. | TRBJ2-3 | TRBV27 | . | CATKSRDSGTDTQYF | TGTGCCACCAAATCCCGGGACTCCGGCACAGATACGCAGTATTTT
TRBD1 | TRBJ1-1 | TRBV30 | . | CAWGDRGEAFF | TGTGCCTGGGGTGACAGGGGCGAAGCTTTCTTT
TRBD2 | TRBJ2-4 | TRBV7-2 | many | CASSLGGGRNIQYF | TGTGCCAGCAGCTTAGGGGGAGGGAGGAACATTCAGTACTTC
. | TRBJ2-5 | TRBV14 | few | CASSLLQGTLGTQYF | TGTGCCAGCAGCCTACTACAGGGAACCCTAGGGACCCAGTACTTC
TRBD1 | TRBJ2-1 | TRBV10-2 | . | CASSNVGGWDEQFF | TGCGCCAGCAGTAACGTAGGGGGCTGGGATGAGCAGTTCTTC
TRBD2 | TRBJ2-1 | TRBV20-1 | many | CSASAGGPGDEQFF | TGCAGTGCTTCCGCGGGAGGGCCAGGGGATGAGCAGTTCTTC
. | TRBJ2-7 | TRBV11-2 | many | CASSLVASTYEQYF | TGTGCCAGCAGCTTAGTAGCTTCTACCTACGAGCAGTACTTC